The following is a TCR beta chain sequence with its context. Authors' data handling: Amplified reference gene primers provided the basis for estimating nucleated cell counts. Sequencing used immunoSEQ multiplex PCR; TCRdb keeps in-frame clones, though not all of them. The DNA was the basis for D and trimming; V, J and clone size are from that table. The profile shows 200,000 to 250,000 clones, roughly 83% of them singletons. These data originate in a study of blood T cell repertoires in COVID-19. The study drew participants aged about 18 to 89 years from approximately 25 US areas. Grouping used clinical history reported by participants in a survey and questionnaire. The recovered donors of Cohort 3 showed two negative PCRs, clearance, or symptom resolution. Deletions cut 7 bases from V and 1 base from J, with 11 bases between. The CDR3 totals 14 residues. Per the germline V gene, CDR1 is MGHDK and CDR2 is SYGVNS.

Sequencing was carried out using PBMCs or T cells enriched from blood (not recorded which). This TCR was recovered from a woman aged 50 to 60 who had recovered from COVID-19. V and J are TRBV25-1 and TRBJ1-3; no reliable D call. CDR3 sequence: CASIPQDSGNTIYF. CDR3 nucleotide sequence: TGTGCCAGCATTCCGCAGGATTCTGGAAACACCATATATTTT. The entire variable domain, with the rest obtained from reference TRBV25-1 and TRBJ1-3, is as follows: EADIYQTPRYLVIGTGKKITLECSQTMGHDKMYWYQQDPGMELHLIHYSYGVNSTEKGDLSSESTVSRIRTEHFPLTLESARPSHTSQYLCASIPQDSGNTIYFGEGSWLTVV.